This T cell receptor (beta chain) was retrieved from a study of cytotoxic CD8 clonotypes in ibrutinib-treated CLL. The CDR3 is 13 amino acids. CDR1 is MNHNY, CDR2 SVGAGI, per germline (reference sequence). The V end lost 2 bases, the J end lost 6 bases, and 11 bases lay between the germline ends. Some clones are missing from TCRdb's copy, which holds only in-frame ones; the method was immunoSEQ multiplex PCR. The table lists about 72,000 clones, about two thirds of them singletons. The V gene is TRBV6-6, the J gene TRBJ2-7; D may match TRBD1 or TRBD2 (5 bases each). This receptor was taken from a human donor with chronic lymphocytic leukemia. This specimen was PBMCs, taken after 12 months of ibrutinib treatment. CDR3 protein: CASSYPGTAEQYF. CDR3 in DNA: TGTGCCAGCAGTTACCCAGGGACGGCCGAGCAGTACTTC.